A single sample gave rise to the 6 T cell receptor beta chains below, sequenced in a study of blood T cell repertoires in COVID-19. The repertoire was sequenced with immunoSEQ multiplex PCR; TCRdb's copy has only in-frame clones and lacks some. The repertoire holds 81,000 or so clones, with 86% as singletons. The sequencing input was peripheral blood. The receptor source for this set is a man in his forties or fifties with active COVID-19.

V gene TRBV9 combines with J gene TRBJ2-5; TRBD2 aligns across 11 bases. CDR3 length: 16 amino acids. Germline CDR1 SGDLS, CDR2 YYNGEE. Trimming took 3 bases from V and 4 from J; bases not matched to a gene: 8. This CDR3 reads CASSAGTSGSRETQYF. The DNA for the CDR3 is TGTGCCAGCAGCGCTGGGACTAGCGGATCCCGAGAGACCCAGTACTTC. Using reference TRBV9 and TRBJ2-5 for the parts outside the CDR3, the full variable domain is DSGVTQTPKHLITATGQRVTLRCSPRSGDLSVYWYQQSLDQGLQFLIQYYNGEERAKGNILERFSAQQFPDLHSELNLSSLELGDSALYFCASSAGTSGSRETQYFGPGTRLLVL.

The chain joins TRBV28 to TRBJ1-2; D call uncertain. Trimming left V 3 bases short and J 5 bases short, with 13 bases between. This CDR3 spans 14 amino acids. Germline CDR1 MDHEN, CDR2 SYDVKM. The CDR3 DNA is TGTGCCAGCAGTTTCATCGGAGCCCCTTATGGCTACACCTTC. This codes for CASSFIGAPYGYTF.

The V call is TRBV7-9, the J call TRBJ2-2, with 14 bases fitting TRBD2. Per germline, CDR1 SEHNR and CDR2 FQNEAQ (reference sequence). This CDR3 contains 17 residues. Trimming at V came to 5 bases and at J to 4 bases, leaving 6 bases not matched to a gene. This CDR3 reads CASSPGLAGVSTGELFF. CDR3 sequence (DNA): TGTGCCAGCAGCCCGGGACTAGCGGGAGTGAGCACCGGGGAGCTGTTTTTT.

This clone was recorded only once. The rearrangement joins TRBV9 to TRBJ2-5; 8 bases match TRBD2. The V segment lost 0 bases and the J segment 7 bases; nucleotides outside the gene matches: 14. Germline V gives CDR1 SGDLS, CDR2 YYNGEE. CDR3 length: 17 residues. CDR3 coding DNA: TGTGCCAGCAGCGTAGCCGAGACGTCTATAGCGGGGAGGACCCAGTACTTC. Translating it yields CASSVAETSIAGRTQYF.

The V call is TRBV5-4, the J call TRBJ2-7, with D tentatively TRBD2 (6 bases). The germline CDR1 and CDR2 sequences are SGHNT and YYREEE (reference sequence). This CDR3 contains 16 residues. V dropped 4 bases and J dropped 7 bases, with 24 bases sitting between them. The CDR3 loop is CASSPSGAGSAWEQYF. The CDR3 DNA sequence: TGTGCCAGCAGCCCCTCCGGGGCGGGGAGCGCTTGGGAGCAGTACTTC.

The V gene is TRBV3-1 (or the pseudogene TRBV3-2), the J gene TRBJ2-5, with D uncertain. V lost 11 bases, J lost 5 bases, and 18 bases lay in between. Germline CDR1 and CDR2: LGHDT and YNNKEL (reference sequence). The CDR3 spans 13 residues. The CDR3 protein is CALRIAVRETQYF. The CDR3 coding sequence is TGTGCCCTTAGGATAGCAGTTAGGGAGACCCAGTACTTC.